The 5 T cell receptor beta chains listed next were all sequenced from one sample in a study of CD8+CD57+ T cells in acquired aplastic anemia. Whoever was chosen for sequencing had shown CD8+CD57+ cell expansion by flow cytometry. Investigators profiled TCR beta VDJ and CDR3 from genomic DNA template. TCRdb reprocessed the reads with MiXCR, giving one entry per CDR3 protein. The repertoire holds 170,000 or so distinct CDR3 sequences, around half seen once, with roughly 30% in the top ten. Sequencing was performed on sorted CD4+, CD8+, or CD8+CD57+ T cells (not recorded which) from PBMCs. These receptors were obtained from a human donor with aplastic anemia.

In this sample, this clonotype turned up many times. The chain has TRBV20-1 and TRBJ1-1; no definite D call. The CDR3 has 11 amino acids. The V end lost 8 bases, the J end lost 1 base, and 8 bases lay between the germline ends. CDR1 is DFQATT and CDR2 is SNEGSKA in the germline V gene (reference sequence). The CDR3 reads CSLRPNTEAFF. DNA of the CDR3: TGCAGTTTACGGCCGAACACTGAAGCTTTCTTT.

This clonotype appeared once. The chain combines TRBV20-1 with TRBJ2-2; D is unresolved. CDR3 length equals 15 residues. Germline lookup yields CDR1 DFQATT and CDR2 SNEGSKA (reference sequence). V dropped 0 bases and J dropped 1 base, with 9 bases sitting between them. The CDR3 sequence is CSARDLGLNTGELFF. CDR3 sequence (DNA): TGCAGTGCTAGAGATCTAGGATTGAACACCGGGGAGCTGTTTTTT.

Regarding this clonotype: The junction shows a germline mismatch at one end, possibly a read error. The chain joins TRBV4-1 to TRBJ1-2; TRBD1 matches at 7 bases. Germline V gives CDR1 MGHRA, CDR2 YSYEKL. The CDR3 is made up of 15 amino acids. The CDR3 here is CASSLAGQPVYGYTF. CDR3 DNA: TGTGCCAGCAGCTTAGCGGGACAGCCAGTCTATGGCTACACCTTC.

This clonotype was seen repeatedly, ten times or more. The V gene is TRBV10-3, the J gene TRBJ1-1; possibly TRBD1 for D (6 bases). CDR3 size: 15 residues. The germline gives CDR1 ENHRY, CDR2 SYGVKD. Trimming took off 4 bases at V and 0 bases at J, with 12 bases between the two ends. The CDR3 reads CAISGDEGVNTEAFF. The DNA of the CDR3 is TGTGCCATCAGTGGGGACGAGGGGGTGAACACTGAAGCTTTCTTT.

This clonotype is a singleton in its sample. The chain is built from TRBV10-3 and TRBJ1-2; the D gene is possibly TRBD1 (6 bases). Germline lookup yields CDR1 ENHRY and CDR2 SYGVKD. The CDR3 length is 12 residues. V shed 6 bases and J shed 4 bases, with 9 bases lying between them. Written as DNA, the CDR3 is TGTGCCATCAGGACAGGAACCTATGGCTACACCTTC. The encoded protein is CAIRTGTYGYTF.